A selection of T cell receptor beta chains follows, all from one sample in a study of shared clonotypes between healthy human individuals. Assay: immunoSEQ multiplex PCR; the TCRdb copy retains only in-frame clones and omits some. The table includes 2 million to 2.5 million clones, just over 90% detected once. What was sequenced was naive CD4+ T cells from PBMCs. These receptors were collected from a man aged 18-30 years in good health. Some clones in this sample may be carry-over from other donors' samples. Each CDR3 is given with its conserved first and last residue. A D gene is named only where the DNA matches it firmly. Size values are once, few and many counts, or a class for expanded clones, and some rows have none.

TRBV7-9	TRBJ1-2	NA	14	NA	TGTGCCAGCAGCTTAGAAGGGGCTATTGGGGGCTACACCTTC	CASSLEGAIGGYTF
TRBV27	TRBJ1-5	TRBD1	14	few	TGTGCCAGCAGTCCTCGGGACAGGGCTCAGCCCCAGCATTTT	CASSPRDRAQPQHF
TRBV28	TRBJ2-1	TRBD2	14	NA	TGTGCCAGCAGTTTAACTAGCGGGAAGAATGAGCAGTTCTTC	CASSLTSGKNEQFF
TRBV5-1	TRBJ2-1	NA	15	NA	TGCGCCAGCAGCTTGGTAGCGATAAACTACAATGAGCAGTTCTTC	CASSLVAINYNEQFF
TRBV6-5	TRBJ2-6	TRBD2	16	once	TGTGCCAGCAGTTACTCTCTAGCGGTCGGGGCCAACGTCCTGACTTTC	CASSYSLAVGANVLTF
TRBV4-2	TRBJ2-7	TRBD2	16	NA	TGTGCCAGCAGCCAACTCGGACTAGCGGGAGGTTTAGAGCAGTACTTC	CASSQLGLAGGLEQYF
TRBV29-1	TRBJ2-1	NA	13	once	TGCAGCGTTTCGCCGGTACGGTCCGAGGGGCAGTTCTTC	CSVSPVRSEGQFF
TRBV7-2	TRBJ2-5	TRBD2	16	NA	TGTGCCAGCAGCTTAGGGGGAGCGGGAGCTGGTGAGACCCAGTACTTC	CASSLGGAGAGETQYF
TRBV28	TRBJ1-5	NA	14	NA	TGTGCCAGCAGTCGTAGATTTGGTAATCAGCCCCAGCATTTT	CASSRRFGNQPQHF
TRBV5-6	TRBJ1-3	NA	16	NA	TGTGCCAGCAGCTATCGGGCCCTAACCTCTGGAAACACCATATATTTT	CASSYRALTSGNTIYF